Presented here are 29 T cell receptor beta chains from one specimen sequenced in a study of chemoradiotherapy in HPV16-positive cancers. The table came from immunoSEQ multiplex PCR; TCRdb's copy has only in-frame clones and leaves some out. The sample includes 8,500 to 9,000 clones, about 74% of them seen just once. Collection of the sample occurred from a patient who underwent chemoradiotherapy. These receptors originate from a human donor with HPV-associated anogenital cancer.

The CDR3 nucleotides are TGTGCCAGCAGTTACACACGGACAGGGGGTACCTATGGCTACACCTTC. It is translated as CASSYTRTGGTYGYTF. The chain combines TRBV6-5 with TRBJ1-2; the match to TRBD1 covers 10 bases. Germline CDR1 and CDR2: MNHEY and SVGAGI. The junction had 7 bases not matched to a gene; V was cut back by 2 bases and J by 4 bases. CDR3 length: 16 amino acids.

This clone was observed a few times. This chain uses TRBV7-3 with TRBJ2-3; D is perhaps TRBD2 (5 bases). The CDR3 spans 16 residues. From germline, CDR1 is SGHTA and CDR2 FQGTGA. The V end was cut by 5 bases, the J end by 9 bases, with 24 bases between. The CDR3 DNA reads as TGTGCCAGCAGCATCCGGGGTCTAGTTATATTCGGGACGCAGTATTTT. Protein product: CASSIRGLVIFGTQYF.

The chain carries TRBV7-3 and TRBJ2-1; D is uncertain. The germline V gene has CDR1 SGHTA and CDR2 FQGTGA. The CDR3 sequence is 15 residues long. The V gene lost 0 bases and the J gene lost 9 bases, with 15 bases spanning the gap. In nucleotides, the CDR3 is TGTGCCAGCAGCTTAACAAGGGTTCTTATCCCTGAGCAGTTCTTC. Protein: CASSLTRVLIPEQFF.

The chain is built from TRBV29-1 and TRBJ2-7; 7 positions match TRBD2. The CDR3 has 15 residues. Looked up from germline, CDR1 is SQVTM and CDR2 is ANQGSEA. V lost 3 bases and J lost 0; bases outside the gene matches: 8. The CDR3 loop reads CSVDFGGSHSYEQYF. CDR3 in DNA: TGCAGCGTTGATTTCGGCGGGAGTCACTCCTACGAGCAGTACTTC.

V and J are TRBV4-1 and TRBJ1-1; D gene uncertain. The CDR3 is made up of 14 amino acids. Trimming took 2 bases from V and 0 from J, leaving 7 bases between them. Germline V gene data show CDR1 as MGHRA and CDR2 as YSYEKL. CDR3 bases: TGCGCCAGCAGCCAAACACAGATGAACACTGAAGCTTTCTTT. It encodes CASSQTQMNTEAFF.

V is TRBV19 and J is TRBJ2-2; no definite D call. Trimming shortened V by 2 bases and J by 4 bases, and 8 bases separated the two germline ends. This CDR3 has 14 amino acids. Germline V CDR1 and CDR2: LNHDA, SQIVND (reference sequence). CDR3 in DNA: TGTGCCAGTAGTATATCACCGGGCACCGGGGAGCTGTTTTTT. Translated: CASSISPGTGELFF. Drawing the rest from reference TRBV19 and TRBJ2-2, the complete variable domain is DGGITQSPKYLFRKEGQNVTLSCEQNLNHDAMYWYRQDPGQGLRLIYYSQIVNDFQKGDIAEGYSVSREKKESFPLTVTSAQKNPTAFYLCASSISPGTGELFFGEGSRLTVL.

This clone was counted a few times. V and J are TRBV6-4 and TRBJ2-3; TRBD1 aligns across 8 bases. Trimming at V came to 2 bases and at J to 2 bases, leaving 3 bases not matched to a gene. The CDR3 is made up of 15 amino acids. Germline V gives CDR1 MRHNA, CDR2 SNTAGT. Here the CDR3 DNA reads TGTGCCAGCAGTGACGGGGGACAGGACACAGATACGCAGTATTTT. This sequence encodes CASSDGGQDTDTQYF.

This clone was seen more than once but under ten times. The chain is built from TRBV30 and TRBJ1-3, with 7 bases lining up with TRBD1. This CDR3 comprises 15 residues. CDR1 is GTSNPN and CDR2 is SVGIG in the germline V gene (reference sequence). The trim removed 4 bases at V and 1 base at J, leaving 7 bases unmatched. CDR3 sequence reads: CAWKGADLSGNTIYF. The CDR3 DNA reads TGTGCCTGGAAGGGGGCGGACTTATCTGGAAACACCATATATTTT.

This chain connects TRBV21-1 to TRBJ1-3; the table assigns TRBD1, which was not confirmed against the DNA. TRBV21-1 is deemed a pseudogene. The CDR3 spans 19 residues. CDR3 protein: CASSNYSPGGFNSGNTIYF. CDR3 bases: TGTGCCAGCAGCAATTATAGTCCAGGGGGCTTCAACTCTGGAAACACCATATATTTT.

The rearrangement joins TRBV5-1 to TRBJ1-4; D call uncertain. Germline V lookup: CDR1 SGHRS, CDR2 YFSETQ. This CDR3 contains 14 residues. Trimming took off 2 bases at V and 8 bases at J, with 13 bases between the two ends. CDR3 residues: CASSFGNSREKLFF. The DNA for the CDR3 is TGCGCCAGCAGCTTCGGGAACAGCAGAGAAAAACTGTTTTTT. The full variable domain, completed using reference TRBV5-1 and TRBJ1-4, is KAGVTQTPRYLIKTRGQQVTLSCSPISGHRSVSWYQQTPGQGLQFLFEYFSETQRNKGNFPGRFSGRQFSNSRSEMNVSTLELGDSALYLCASSFGNSREKLFFGSGTQLSVL.

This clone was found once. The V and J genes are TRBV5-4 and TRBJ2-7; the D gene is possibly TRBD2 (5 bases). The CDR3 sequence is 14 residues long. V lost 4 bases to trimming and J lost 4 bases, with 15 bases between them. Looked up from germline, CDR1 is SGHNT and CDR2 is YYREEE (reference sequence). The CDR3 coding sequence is TGTGCCAGCAGCCCGGACTCGTTTGAGTACGAGCAGTACTTC. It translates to CASSPDSFEYEQYF.

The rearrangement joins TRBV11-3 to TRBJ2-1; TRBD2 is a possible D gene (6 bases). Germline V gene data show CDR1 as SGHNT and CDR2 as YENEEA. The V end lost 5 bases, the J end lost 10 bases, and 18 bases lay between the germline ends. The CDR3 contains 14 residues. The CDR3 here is CASSPPGGSGEQFF. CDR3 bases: TGTGCCAGCAGCCCGCCCGGTGGTAGCGGCGAGCAGTTCTTC.

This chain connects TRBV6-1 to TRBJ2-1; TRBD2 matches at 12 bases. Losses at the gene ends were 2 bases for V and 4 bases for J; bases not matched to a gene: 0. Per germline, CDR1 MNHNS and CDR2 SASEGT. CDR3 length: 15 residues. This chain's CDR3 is CASSELAGGYNEQFF. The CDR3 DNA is TGTGCCAGCAGTGAACTAGCGGGAGGGTACAATGAGCAGTTCTTC.

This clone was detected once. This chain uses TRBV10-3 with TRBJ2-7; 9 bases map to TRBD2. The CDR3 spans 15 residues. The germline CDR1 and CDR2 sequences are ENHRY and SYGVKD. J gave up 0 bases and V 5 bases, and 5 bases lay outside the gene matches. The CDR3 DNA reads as TGTGCCATCAGTATGACTAGCGGCGTCTCCTACGAGCAGTACTTC. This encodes CAISMTSGVSYEQYF.

The CDR3 loop reads CASSIPRQVVQPQHF. The CDR3 nucleotides are TGTGCCAGTAGTATACCCCGACAGGTCGTGCAGCCCCAGCATTTT. The chain employs TRBV19 and TRBJ1-5; weak D call: TRBD1 (6 bases). CDR1 is LNHDA and CDR2 is SQIVND in the germline V gene (reference sequence). The CDR3 totals 15 residues. V was shortened by 2 bases and J by 7 bases, with 15 bases between the two germline ends.

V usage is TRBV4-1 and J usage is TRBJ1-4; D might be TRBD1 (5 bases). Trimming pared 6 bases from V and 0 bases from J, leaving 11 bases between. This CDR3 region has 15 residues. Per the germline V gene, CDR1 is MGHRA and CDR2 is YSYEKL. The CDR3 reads CASRERGATNEKLFF. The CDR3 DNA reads TGCGCCAGCAGGGAAAGGGGAGCAACTAATGAAAAACTGTTTTTT.

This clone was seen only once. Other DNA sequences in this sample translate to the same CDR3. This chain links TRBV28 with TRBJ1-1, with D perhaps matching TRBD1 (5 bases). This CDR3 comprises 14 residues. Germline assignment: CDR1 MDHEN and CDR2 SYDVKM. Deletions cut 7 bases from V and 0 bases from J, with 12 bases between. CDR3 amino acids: CASIPGPLNTEAFF. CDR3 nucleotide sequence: TGTGCCAGCATCCCGGGACCCTTGAACACTGAAGCTTTCTTT.

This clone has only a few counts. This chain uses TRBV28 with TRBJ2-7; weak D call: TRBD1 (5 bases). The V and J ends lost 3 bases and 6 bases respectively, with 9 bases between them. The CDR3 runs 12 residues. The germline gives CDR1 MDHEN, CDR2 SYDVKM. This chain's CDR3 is CASSFGQGEQYF. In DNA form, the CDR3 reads TGTGCCAGCAGTTTTGGGCAGGGCGAGCAGTACTTC. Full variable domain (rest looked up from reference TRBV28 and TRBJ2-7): DVKVTQSSRYLVKRTGEKVFLECVQDMDHENMFWYRQDPGLGLRLIYFSYDVKMKEKGDIPEGYSVSREKKERFSLILESASTNQTSMYLCASSFGQGEQYFGPGTRLTVT.

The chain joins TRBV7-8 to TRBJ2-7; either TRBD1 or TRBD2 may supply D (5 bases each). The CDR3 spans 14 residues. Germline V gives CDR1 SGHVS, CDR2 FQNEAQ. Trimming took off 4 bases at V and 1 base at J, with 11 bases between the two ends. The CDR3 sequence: CASSSRGGSYEQYF. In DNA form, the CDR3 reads TGTGCCAGCAGCTCCCGTGGGGGATCCTACGAGCAGTACTTC.

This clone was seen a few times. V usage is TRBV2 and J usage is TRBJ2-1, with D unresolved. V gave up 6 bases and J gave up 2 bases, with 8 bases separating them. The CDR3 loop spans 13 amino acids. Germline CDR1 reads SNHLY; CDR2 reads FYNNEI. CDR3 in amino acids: CASRASPYNEQFF. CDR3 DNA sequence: TGTGCCAGCAGGGCCAGCCCCTACAATGAGCAGTTCTTC.

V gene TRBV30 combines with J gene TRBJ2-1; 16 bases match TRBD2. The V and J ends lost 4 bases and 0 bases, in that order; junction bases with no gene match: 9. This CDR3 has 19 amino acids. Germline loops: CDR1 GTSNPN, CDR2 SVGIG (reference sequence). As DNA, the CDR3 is TGTGCCTGGACCCGGGGGGGACTAGCGGGGGGGAGCTCCTACAATGAGCAGTTCTTC. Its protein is CAWTRGGLAGGSSYNEQFF. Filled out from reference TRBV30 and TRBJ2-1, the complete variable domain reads SQTIHQWPATLVQPVGSPLSLECTVEGTSNPNLYWYRQAAGRGLQLLFYSVGIGQISSEVPQNLSASRPQDRQFILSSKKLLLSDSGFYLCAWTRGGLAGGSSYNEQFFGPGTRLTVL.

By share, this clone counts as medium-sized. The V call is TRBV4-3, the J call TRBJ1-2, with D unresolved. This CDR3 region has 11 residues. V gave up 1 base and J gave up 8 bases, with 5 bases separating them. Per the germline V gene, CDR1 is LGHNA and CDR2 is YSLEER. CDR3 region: CASSQGRGYTF. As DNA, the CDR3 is TGCGCCAGCAGCCAAGGGCGAGGCTACACCTTC.

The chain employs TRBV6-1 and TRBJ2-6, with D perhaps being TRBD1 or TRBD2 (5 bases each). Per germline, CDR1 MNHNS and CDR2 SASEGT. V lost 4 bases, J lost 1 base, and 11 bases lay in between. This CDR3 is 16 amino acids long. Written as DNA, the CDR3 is TGTGCCAGCAGTGGGGACCTAGGGTCTGGGGCCAACGTCCTGACTTTC. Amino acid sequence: CASSGDLGSGANVLTF.

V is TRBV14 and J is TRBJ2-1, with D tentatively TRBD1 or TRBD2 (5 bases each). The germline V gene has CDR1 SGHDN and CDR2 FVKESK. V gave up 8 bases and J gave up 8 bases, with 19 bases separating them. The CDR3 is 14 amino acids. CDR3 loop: CASANYEGFYEQFF. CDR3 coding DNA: TGTGCCAGCGCAAACTATGAGGGGTTTTATGAGCAGTTCTTC. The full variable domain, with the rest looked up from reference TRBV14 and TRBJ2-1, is EAGVTQFPSHSVIEKGQTVTLRCDPISGHDNLYWYRRVMGKEIKFLLHFVKESKQDESGMPNNRFLAERTGGTYSTLKVQPAELEDSGVYFCASANYEGFYEQFFGPGTRLTVL.

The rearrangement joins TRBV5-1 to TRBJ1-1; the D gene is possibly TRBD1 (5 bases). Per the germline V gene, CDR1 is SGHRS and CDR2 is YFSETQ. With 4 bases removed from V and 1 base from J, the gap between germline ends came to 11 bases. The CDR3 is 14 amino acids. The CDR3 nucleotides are TGCGCCAGCAGCCCCTGGGACGGGAACACTGAAGCTTTCTTT. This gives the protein CASSPWDGNTEAFF. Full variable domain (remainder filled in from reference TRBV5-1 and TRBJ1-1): KAGVTQTPRYLIKTRGQQVTLSCSPISGHRSVSWYQQTPGQGLQFLFEYFSETQRNKGNFPGRFSGRQFSNSRSEMNVSTLELGDSALYLCASSPWDGNTEAFFGQGTRLTVV.

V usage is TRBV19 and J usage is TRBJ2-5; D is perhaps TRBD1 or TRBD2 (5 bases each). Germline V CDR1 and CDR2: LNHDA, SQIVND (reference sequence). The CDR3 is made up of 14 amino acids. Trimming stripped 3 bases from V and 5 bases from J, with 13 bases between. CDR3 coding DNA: TGTGCCAGTAGTATGGGGCCAGGGAGCGAGACCCAGTACTTC. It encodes CASSMGPGSETQYF. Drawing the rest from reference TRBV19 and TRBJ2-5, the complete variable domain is DGGITQSPKYLFRKEGQNVTLSCEQNLNHDAMYWYRQDPGQGLRLIYYSQIVNDFQKGDIAEGYSVSREKKESFPLTVTSAQKNPTAFYLCASSMGPGSETQYFGPGTRLLVL.

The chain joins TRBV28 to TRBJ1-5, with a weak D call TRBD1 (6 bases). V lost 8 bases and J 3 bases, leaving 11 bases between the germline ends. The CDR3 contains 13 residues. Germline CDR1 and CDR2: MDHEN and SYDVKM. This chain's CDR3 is CASLQGYNQPQHF. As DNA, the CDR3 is TGTGCCAGCCTCCAGGGGTACAATCAGCCCCAGCATTTT.

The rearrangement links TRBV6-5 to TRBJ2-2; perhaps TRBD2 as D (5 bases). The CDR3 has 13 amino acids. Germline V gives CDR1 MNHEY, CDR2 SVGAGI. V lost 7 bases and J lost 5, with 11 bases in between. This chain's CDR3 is CASNPSRTGELFF. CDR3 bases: TGTGCCAGCAACCCTAGCCGAACCGGGGAGCTGTTTTTT.

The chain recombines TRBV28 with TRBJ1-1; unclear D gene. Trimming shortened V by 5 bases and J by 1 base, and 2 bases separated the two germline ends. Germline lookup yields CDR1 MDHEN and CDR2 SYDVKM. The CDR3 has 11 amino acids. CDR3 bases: TGTGCCAGCAGTAGGAACACTGAAGCTTTCTTT. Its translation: CASSRNTEAFF. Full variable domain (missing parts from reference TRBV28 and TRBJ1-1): DVKVTQSSRYLVKRTGEKVFLECVQDMDHENMFWYRQDPGLGLRLIYFSYDVKMKEKGDIPEGYSVSREKKERFSLILESASTNQTSMYLCASSRNTEAFFGQGTRLTVV.